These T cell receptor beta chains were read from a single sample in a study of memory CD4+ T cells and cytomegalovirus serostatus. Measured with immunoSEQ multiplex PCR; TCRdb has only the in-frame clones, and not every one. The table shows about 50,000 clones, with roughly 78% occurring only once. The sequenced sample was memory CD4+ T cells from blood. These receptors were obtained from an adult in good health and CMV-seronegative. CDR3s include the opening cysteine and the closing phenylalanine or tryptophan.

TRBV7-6,CASSKQGGGGAPNTDTQYF
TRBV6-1,CASRDYSYEQYF
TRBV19,CASSRDSSYNEQFF
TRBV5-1,CASSPPYSTRSSYNEQFF
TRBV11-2,CASSQTRGFGEQYF
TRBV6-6,CASSSKLAGVTDTQYF
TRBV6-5,CASSSAGGQGYTF
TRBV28,CASSSGLAGSTDTQYF
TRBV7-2,CASSSGGITEAFF
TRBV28,CASGGTRQYF
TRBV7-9,CASSLDLFLRGTGELFF
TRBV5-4,CASSLVGASYNEQFF
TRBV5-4,CASSLGPDRFNYGYTF
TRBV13,CASSFLGARGGELFF
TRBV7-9,CASSFQGGQPQHF
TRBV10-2,CASKQSGEKLFF
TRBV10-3,CAISEPRTGRGYNEQFF
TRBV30,CAWNYGLTPYEQYF
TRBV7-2,CASSPELYSEKLFF
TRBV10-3,CAISVTGGARGEQFF
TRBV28,CASSLGQGTDPSGNTIYF
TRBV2,CASMEGYADTQYF
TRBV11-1,CASSSAGGLDEQYF
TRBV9,CASSVANLGNTEAFF
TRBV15,CATSQGRDTQYF
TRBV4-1,CASSQVNLVATNEQFF
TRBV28,CASSGPGGGAGELFF
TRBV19,CASSRLATDTQYF
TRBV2,CASSPSSEQYF
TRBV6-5,CTSSYGTGWGYTF
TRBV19,CASSRQGQRDTQYF
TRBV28,CASSLTGARNQPQHF
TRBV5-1,CASSLAGTDTYEQYF
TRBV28,CASSLTLVGGNTIYF
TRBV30,CAWSRNTGNTIYF
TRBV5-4,CASSRGQVQEKLFF
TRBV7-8,CASSLRGTTGANVLTF